This TCR beta chain was found in a study of blood T cell repertoires in COVID-19. Overall study: The cDNA or gDNA used as material had been derived from T cells, B-cell-depleted T cells, or PBMCs.

Clones were sequenced by immunoSEQ multiplex PCR, and TCRdb holds only the in-frame ones, with some missing. The sample records about 87,000 clones, over 70% being singletons. CDR1 and CDR2 from the germline V gene are SGHTA and FQGNSA. The CDR3 loop spans 15 amino acids. Trimming removed 5 bases from V and 5 bases from J, with 16 bases in between. This receptor was obtained from a woman between 45 and 60 years old with acute or convalescent COVID-19. Sequencing was done on a sample of peripheral blood. V usage is TRBV7-2 and J usage is TRBJ1-5, with a tentative D call TRBD1 (5 bases). The CDR3 DNA is TGTGCCAGCAGCCGGGACTCTAGGGGAGATCAGCCCCAGCATTTT. Translated: CASSRDSRGDQPQHF.